Listed here is a single T cell receptor (beta chain). What it binds is unknown. These data originate in a study of radiation and T cells in renal cell carcinoma. The overall study: Nephrectomy followed 15 Gy stereotactic body radiation by 4 weeks. Study-wide points: From baseline, blood top tumor clonotypes peaked at 2 weeks post-radiation.

The CDR3 is 13 amino acids. Deletions cut 1 base from V and 6 bases from J, with 8 bases between. CDR1 is SGHNT and CDR2 is YENEEA in the germline V gene. Indicated time point: baseline pretreatment blood. The treatment here: 15 Gy SBRT to primary tumor, nephrectomy 4 weeks later. Radiation-treated patients gave blood at baseline, week 2 and week 4. Sequencing was performed with immunoSEQ multiplex PCR; in TCRdb, only in-frame clones are kept and a portion is missing. Found here are under 55,000 clones, roughly 80% of them singletons; the top ten hold about 33%. The rearrangement links TRBV11-3 to TRBJ2-3; the D is unclear. The sample here was blood, taken from a patient whose treatment included radiotherapy and nephrectomy. This TCR came from a woman aged 65 to 85 with renal cell carcinoma. CDR3 loop: CASSLGPADTQYF. The CDR3 DNA is TGTGCCAGCAGCTTAGGGCCTGCCGATACGCAGTATTTT.